This T cell receptor beta chain was recovered during a study of T cells in Graves' hyperthyroidism and ophthalmopathy (dated by TCRdb to between 2018 and 2020). In terms of the full investigation: Peripheral blood was collected at initial diagnosis, before any treatment. An independent validation cohort of fewer than 20 hyperthyroidism patients and over 15 patients who later progressed to ophthalmopathy tested prospective prediction of ophthalmopathy. To identify distinguishing TCR V-J signatures, a discovery cohort of about 95 patients was used, comprising 40 to 45 with Graves' ophthalmopathy and some 57 with stable Graves' hyperthyroidism. The roughly 91 discovery patients were randomly divided into training and test sets at a 7:3 ratio. The paper reports TCR Vbeta CDR3 sequencing of about 140 peripheral blood samples: 43 ophthalmopathy, under 85 hyperthyroidism and approximately 17 progressor patients. The study also compared thyroid tissue and blood T-cell repertoires from about 6 Graves' hyperthyroidism patients. Once sampling was done, hyperthyroidism patients were given methimazole at a starting dose of 30 mg daily, whereas ophthalmopathy patients were given high-dose intravenous methylprednisolone. General study outcomes and caveats: Sample size was not statistically predetermined, and investigators were not blinded to group allocation. Most expanded thyroid clonotypes (frequency above 0.001) were also detected in blood, suggesting blood repertoires may reflect thyroid immune responses. In cross-validation, a model built on a 13 V-J signature told ophthalmopathy apart from stable hyperthyroidism with 85% to 90% sensitivity and around 81% specificity, and in testing the same model reached 80%/75%. In validation, the model predicted progression to ophthalmopathy a median of 6.5 months before onset, with about 70% sensitivity and nearly 75% specificity.

The CDR3 numbers 15 residues from cysteine through phenylalanine. The DNA shown is the 45-base CDR3, in frame from base 1. Unmatched junction bases come to 5, with V trimmed by 4 bases and J by 6 bases. As encoded in the germline V gene, CDR1 is SGHTA while CDR2 is FQGNSA. TCR beta CDR3 regions were amplified from RNA transcripts. A first-round RT-PCR of the TCR CDR3 used the HTBI primer set with the Qiagen OneStep RT-PCR kit. Libraries were constructed in a second round of multiplex PCR, after which size selection and purification were carried out. Sequencing of the libraries was done on an Illumina HiSeq2000 using paired-end 100 bp reads. Regarding the original processing steps: Raw data were processed with SOAPnuke, discarding reads with adapters, uncalled bases, mean Phred below 15, or no exact constant-primer or identifier match. COPE v1.2.5 was used to merge high-quality paired reads, and clonotypes were defined as unique nucleotide sequences. Clonotypes were aligned to IMGT TRBV, TRBD and TRBJ reference segments using MiTCR v1.1. Analysis was restricted to V-J combinations with a frequency above 0.0001, which covered 99% to 99.2% of repertoires. A TCS score was defined as the ratio of F50 (clonal expansion) to E x V (chaos), with BLOSUM62-based TCRdist applied between CDR3 peptides within each V-J. Welch's t-statistics and random forest reduced roughly 540 V-J features to 13, which were used in a naive Bayes classifier (R e1071). TCRdb applied fastp at Q25 and MiXCR to the public reads, then kept only in-frame beta chains. One record per CDR3 amino acid sequence lists the most common genes and DNA. The V and J calls reflect TCRdb's pipeline rather than the authors' work. The sample contains 450,000 to 600,000 distinct CDR3 sequences, roughly 21% of them found a single time. The ten largest account for approximately 50% of the sample.

Moderately to severely active disease, a Clinical Activity Score of at least 3, a NOSPECS grade of at least 4, and a duration under 3 months were present in ophthalmopathy patients. The study excluded patients with uncontrolled infections, other autoimmune diseases, pregnancy or lactation. Clinical symptoms, serum thyroxine and TRAb, thyroid ultrasound, and orbital computed tomography formed the basis for the diagnoses. Ficoll-Paque density gradient centrifugation was used to isolate PBMCs from under 11 ml of fresh peripheral blood. Trizol reagent was used to extract total RNA, and RNA quality was then checked on an Agilent 2100 Bioanalyzer. This clonotype was seen many times. Which antigen it targets is not known. No much larger clone exists at a distance of one base, and base qualities are not known.

Recombination joined TRBV7-2 with TRBJ2-2, and TRBD1 aligns with 10 junction nucleotides. The TCR originated in a man in his forties with Graves' ophthalmopathy. The material sequenced was blood. The nucleotide sequence is given as TGTGCCAGCAGCTCGGGGACAGGGGACCCCGGGGAGCTGTTTTTT. Its amino acids are CASSSGTGDPGELFF.